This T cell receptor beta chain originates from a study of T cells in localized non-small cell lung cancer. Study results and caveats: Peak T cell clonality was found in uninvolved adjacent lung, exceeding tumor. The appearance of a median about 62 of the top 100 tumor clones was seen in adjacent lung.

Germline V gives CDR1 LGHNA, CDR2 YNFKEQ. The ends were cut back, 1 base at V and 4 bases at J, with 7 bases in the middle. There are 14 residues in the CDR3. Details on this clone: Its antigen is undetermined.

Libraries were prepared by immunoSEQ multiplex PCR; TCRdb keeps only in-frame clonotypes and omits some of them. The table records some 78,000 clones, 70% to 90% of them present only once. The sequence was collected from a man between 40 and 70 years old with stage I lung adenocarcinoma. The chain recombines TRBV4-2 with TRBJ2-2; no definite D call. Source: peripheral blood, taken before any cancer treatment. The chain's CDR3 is CASSQVISTGELFF. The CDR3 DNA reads TGTGCCAGCAGCCAAGTAATCAGCACCGGGGAGCTGTTTTTT.